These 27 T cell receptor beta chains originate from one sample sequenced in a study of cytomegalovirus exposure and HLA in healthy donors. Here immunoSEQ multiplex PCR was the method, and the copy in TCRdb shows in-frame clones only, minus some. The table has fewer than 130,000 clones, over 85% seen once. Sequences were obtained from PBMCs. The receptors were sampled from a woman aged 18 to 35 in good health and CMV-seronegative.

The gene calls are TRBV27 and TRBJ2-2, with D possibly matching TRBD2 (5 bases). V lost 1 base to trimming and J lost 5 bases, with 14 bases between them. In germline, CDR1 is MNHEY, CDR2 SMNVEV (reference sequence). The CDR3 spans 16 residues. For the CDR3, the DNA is TGTGCCAGCAGTTTATTGGGCCCCTCGGGGACCGGGGAGCTGTTTTTT. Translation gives CASSLLGPSGTGELFF.

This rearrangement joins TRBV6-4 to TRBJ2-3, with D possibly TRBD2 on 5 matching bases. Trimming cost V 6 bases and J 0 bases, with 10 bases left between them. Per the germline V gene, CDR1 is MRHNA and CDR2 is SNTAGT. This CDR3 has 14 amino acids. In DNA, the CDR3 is TGTGCCAGCAGGCGGGTCGTTAGCACAGATACGCAGTATTTT. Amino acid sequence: CASRRVVSTDTQYF.

The CDR3 bases are TGTGCCTGTATCTCGTACACAGATACGCAGTATTTT. Protein product: CACISYTDTQYF. V and J are TRBV30 and TRBJ2-3; no reliable D call. Germline-derived CDR1 and CDR2 are GTSNPN and SVGIG (reference sequence). V lost 6 bases to trimming and J lost 2 bases, with 9 bases between them. The CDR3 is 12 residues long. The whole variable domain, filled in from reference TRBV30 and TRBJ2-3, reads SQTIHQWPATLVQPVGSPLSLECTVEGTSNPNLYWYRQAAGRGLQLLFYSVGIGQISSEVPQNLSASRPQDRQFILSSKKLLLSDSGFYLCACISYTDTQYFGPGTRLTVL.

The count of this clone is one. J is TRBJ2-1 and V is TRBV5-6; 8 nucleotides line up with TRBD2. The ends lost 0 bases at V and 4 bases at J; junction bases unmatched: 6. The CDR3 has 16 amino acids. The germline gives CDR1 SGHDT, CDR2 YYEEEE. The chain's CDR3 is CASSLERGSPYNEQFF. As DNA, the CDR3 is TGTGCCAGCAGCTTGGAGCGGGGGTCCCCTTACAATGAGCAGTTCTTC.

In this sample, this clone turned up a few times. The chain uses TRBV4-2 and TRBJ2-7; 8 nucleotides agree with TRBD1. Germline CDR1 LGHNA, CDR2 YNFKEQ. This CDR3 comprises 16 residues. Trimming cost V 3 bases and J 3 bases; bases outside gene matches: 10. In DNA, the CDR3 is TGTGCCAGCAGCCAGCTGGCCGGGACAGGTAACTACGAGCAGTACTTC. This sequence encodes CASSQLAGTGNYEQYF.

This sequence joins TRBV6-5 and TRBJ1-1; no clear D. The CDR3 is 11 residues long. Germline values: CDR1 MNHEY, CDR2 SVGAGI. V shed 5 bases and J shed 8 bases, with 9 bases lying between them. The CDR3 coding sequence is TGTGCCAGCAGTATATCTATCGAAGCTTTCTTT. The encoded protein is CASSISIEAFF.

CDR3 DNA sequence: TGTGCCAGCAGCTTTAGGACTGGCTACAATGAGCAGTTCTTC. Translated: CASSFRTGYNEQFF. V and J are TRBV7-3 and TRBJ2-1, with a tentative D call TRBD2 (5 bases). Germline-derived CDR1 and CDR2 are SGHTA and FQGTGA. There are 14 residues in the CDR3. V was shortened by 3 bases and J by 3 bases, with 9 bases between the two germline ends.

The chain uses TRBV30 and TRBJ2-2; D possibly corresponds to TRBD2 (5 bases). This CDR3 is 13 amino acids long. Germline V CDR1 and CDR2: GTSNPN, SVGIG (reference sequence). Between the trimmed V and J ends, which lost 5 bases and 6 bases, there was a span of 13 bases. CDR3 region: CAWRPSSPGELFF. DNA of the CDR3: TGTGCCTGGCGCCCTTCTAGCCCCGGGGAGCTGTTTTTT. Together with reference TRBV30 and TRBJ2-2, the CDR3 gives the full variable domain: SQTIHQWPATLVQPVGSPLSLECTVEGTSNPNLYWYRQAAGRGLQLLFYSVGIGQISSEVPQNLSASRPQDRQFILSSKKLLLSDSGFYLCAWRPSSPGELFFGEGSRLTVL.

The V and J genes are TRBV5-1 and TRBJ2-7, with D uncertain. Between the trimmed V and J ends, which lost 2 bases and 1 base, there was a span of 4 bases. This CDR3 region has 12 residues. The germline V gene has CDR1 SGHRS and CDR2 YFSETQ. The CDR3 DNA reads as TGCGCCAGCAGCTTATCTTCCTACGAGCAGTACTTC. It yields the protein CASSLSSYEQYF.

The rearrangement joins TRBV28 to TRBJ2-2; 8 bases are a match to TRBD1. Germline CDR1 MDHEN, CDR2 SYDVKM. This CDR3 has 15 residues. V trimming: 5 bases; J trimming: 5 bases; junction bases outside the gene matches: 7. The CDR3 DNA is TGTGCCAGCAGTCCGGGACAGGTCGAGACCGGGGAGCTGTTTTTT. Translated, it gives CASSPGQVETGELFF.

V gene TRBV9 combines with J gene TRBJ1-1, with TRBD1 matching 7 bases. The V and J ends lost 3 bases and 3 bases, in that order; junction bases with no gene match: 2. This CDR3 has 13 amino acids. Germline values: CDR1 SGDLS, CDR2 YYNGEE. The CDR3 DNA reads TGTGCCAGCAGCGCGACAGGGCACACTGAAGCTTTCTTT. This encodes CASSATGHTEAFF.

Here the CDR3 DNA reads TGCGCCAGCAGCTTTTGGACTAGCGGTAGCTCCTACGAGCAGTACTTC. As protein: CASSFWTSGSSYEQYF. This chain connects TRBV5-1 to TRBJ2-7, with 10 bases aligning to TRBD2. The CDR3 has 16 residues. V was pared by 2 bases and J by 0 bases, with 5 bases of the junction left unmatched. The germline CDR1 and CDR2 sequences are SGHRS and YFSETQ.

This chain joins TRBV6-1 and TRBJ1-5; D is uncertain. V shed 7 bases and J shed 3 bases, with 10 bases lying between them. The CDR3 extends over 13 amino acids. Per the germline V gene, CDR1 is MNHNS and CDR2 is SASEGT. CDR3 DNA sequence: TGTGCCAGCAATCAGGTGAACAATCAGCCCCAGCATTTT. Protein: CASNQVNNQPQHF.

CDR3 loop: CASSLDRAYEQYF. The CDR3 DNA reads TGTGCCAGCAGCCTGGACAGGGCCTACGAGCAGTACTTC. The rearrangement joins TRBV7-8 to TRBJ2-7, with TRBD1 identical over 8 bases. V lost 5 bases to trimming and J lost 2 bases; unmatched junction nucleotides: 2. CDR1 SGHVS and CDR2 FQNEAQ come from the germline V gene. This CDR3 spans 13 amino acids.

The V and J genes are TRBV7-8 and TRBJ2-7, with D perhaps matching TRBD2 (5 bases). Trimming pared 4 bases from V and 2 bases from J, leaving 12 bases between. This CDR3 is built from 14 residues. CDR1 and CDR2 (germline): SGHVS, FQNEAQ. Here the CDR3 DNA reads TGTGCCAGCAGCTCTCGGACTTCGCCCTACGAGCAGTACTTC. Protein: CASSSRTSPYEQYF.

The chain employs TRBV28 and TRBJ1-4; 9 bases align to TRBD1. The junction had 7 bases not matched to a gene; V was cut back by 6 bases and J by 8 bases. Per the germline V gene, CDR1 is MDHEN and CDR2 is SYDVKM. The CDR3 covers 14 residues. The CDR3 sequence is CASSPGTGYEKLFF. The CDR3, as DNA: TGTGCCAGCAGCCCCGGGACAGGGTACGAAAAACTGTTTTTT. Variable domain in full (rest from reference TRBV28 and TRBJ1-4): DVKVTQSSRYLVKRTGEKVFLECVQDMDHENMFWYRQDPGLGLRLIYFSYDVKMKEKGDIPEGYSVSREKKERFSLILESASTNQTSMYLCASSPGTGYEKLFFGSGTQLSVL.

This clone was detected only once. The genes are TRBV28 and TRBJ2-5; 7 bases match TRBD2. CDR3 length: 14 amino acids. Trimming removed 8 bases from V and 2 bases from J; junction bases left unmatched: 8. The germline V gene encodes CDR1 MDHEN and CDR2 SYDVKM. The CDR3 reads CASAWGGRQETQYF. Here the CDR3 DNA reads TGTGCCAGCGCGTGGGGGGGTCGGCAAGAGACCCAGTACTTC.

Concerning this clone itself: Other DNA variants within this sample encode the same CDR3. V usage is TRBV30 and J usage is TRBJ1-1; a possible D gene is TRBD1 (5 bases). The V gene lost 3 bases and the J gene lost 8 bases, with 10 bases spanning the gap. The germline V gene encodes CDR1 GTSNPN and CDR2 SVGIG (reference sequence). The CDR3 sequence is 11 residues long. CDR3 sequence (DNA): TGTGCCTGGAGGGGGGGGACCGAAGCTTTCTTT. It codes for CAWRGGTEAFF.

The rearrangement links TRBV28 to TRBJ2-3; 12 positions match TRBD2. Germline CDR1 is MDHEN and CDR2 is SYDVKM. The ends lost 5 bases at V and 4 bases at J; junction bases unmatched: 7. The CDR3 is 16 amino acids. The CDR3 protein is CASSVTSGGPPDTQYF. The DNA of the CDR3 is TGTGCCAGCAGTGTGACTAGCGGGGGACCGCCAGATACGCAGTATTTT.

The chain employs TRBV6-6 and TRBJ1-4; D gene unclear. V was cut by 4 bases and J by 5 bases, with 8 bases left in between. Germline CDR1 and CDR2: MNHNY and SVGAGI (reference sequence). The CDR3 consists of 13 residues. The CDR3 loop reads CASSFTRNEKLFF. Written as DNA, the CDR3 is TGTGCCAGCAGTTTTACGAGAAATGAAAAACTGTTTTTT.

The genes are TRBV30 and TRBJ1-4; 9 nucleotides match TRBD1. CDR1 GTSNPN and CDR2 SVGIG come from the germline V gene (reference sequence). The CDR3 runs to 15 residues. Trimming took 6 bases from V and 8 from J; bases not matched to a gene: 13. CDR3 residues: CACSTVQGAQEKLFF. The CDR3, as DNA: TGTGCCTGTTCGACCGTACAGGGGGCTCAGGAAAAACTGTTTTTT.

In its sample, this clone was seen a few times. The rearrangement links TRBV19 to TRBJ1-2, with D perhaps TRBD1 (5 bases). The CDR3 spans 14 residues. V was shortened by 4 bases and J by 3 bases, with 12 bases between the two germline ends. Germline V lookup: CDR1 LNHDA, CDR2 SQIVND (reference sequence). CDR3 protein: CASSTPAGDYGYTF. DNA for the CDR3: TGTGCCAGTAGTACCCCCGCGGGGGACTATGGCTACACCTTC.

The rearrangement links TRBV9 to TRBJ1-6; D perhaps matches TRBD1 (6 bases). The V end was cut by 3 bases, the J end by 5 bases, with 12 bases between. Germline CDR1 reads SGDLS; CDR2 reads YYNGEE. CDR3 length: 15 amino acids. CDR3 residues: CASSGGQIDNSPLHF. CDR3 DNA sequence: TGTGCCAGCAGCGGCGGACAGATCGATAATTCACCCCTCCACTTT.

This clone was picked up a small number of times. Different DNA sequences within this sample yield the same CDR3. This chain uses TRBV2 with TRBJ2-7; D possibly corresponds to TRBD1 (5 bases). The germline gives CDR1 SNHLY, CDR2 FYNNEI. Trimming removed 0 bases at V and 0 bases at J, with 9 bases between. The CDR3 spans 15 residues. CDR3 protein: CASSEATGSSYEQYF. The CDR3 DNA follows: TGTGCCAGCAGTGAAGCTACAGGAAGCTCCTACGAGCAGTACTTC.

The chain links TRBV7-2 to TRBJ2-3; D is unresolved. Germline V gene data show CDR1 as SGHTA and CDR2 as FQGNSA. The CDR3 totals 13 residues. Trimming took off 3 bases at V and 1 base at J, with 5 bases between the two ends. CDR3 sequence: CASSFRGTDTQYF. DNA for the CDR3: TGTGCCAGCAGCTTTCGTGGCACAGATACGCAGTATTTT.

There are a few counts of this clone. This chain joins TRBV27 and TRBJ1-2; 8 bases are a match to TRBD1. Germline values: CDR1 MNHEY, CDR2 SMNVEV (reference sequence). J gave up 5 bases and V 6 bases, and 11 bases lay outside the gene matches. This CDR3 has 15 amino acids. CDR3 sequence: CASSFTPGQAYGYTF. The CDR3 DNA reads TGTGCCAGCAGCTTCACGCCGGGACAGGCGTATGGCTACACCTTC.

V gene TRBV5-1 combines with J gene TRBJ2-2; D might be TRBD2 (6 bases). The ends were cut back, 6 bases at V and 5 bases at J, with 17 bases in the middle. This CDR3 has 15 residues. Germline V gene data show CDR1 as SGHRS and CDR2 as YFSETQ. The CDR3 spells CASNIGGPGTGELFF. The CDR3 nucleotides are TGCGCCAGCAATATCGGGGGTCCCGGTACCGGGGAGCTGTTTTTT.